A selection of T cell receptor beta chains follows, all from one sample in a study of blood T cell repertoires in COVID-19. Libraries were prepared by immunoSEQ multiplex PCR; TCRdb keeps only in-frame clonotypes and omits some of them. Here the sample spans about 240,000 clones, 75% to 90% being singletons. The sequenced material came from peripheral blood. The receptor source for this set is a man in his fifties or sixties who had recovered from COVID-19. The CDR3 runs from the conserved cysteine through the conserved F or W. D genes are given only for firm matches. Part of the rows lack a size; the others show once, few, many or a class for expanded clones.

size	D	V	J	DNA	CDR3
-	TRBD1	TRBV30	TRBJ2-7	TGTGCCTGGAGTGGAGGGACAGGACGCTACGAGCAGTACTTC	CAWSGGTGRYEQYF
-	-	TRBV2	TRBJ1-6	TGTGCCAGCAGTGTCGATTCACCCCTCCACTTT	CASSVDSPLHF
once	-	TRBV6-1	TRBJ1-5	TGTGCCAGCAGTGAGTCGGCAGGGTACGATCAGCCCCAGCATTTT	CASSESAGYDQPQHF
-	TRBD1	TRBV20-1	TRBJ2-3	TGCAGTGCTAGTGAACGGACAGGGGGCACAGATACGCAGTATTTT	CSASERTGGTDTQYF
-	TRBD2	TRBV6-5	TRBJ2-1	TGTGCCAGCAGTTATCCCGGGACTAGCGGGGATGAGCAGTTCTTC	CASSYPGTSGDEQFF
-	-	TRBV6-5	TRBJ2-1	TGTGCCAGCGGGCGGACCACTAGGGAGCAGTTCTTC	CASGRTTREQFF
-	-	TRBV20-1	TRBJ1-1	TGCAGAGCAGGGAACACTGAAGCTTTCTTT	CRAGNTEAFF
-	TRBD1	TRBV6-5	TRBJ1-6	TGTGCCAGCATCGGACAGGGGAGGGGTTCACCCCTCCACTTT	CASIGQGRGSPLHF
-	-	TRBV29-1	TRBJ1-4	TGCAGCGCAATGGGGGAGGATCACGAAAAACTGTTTTTT	CSAMGEDHEKLFF
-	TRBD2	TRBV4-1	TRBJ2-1	TGCGCCAGCAGCCATAGACTAGCGGGGGGCCGGAACAATGAGCAGTTCTTC	CASSHRLAGGRNNEQFF
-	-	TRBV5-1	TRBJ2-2	TGCGCCAGCAGCCCGCCCGGCGTGACTTCCGGGGAGCTGTTTTTT	CASSPPGVTSGELFF
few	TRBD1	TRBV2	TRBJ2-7	TGTGCCAGCAGTCTAGGGGGCATAGTAGAGCAGTACTTC	CASSLGGIVEQYF
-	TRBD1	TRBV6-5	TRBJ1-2	TGTGCCAGCAGTACCCGCCTGGGACAGGGGGGCGGCTACACCTTC	CASSTRLGQGGGYTF
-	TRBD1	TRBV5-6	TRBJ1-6	TGTGCCAGCAGCTTCACAGGGGATCTTTCACCCCTCCACTTT	CASSFTGDLSPLHF
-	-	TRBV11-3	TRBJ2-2	TGTGCCAGCAGCATCAGCGTGCAGCCGACCGGGGAGCTGTTTTTT	CASSISVQPTGELFF
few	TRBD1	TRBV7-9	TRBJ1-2	TGTGCCAGCAGCCTATTGGGGACAGGGGGTTATGGCTACACCTTC	CASSLLGTGGYGYTF
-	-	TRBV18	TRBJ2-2	TGTGCCAGCTCACCAATCGGCAGGGTGAGCGCCGGGGAGCTGTTTTTT	CASSPIGRVSAGELFF
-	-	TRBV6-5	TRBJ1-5	TGTGCCAGCAGTCGTGGCTCGGGACAGCCCCAGCATTTT	CASSRGSGQPQHF
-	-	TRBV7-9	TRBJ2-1	TGTGCCAGCAGCCCTTCGGCGAGACAGATCTACAATGAGCAGTTCTTC	CASSPSARQIYNEQFF
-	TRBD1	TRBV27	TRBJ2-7	TGTGCCAGCAGTCGTACCTCCACCGGGACAGGGACCTACGAGCAGTACTTC	CASSRTSTGTGTYEQYF
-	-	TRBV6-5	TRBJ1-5	TGTGCCAGCACTTCGGGGGACCATCAGCCCCAGCATTTT	CASTSGDHQPQHF
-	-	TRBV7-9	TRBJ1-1	TGTGCCAGCAGCTTAGGCGGCAGTGAAGCTTTCTTT	CASSLGGSEAFF
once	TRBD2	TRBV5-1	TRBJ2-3	TGCGCCAGCAGCTTGGAGCCAGCGGGGGGGCCTACAGATACGCAGTATTTT	CASSLEPAGGPTDTQYF
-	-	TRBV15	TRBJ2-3	TGTGCCACCAGCAGAGATCTCCTAGCGAGCAGCACAGATACGCAGTATTTT	CATSRDLLASSTDTQYF
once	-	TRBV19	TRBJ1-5	TGTGCCAGTAGTCCCCGGACAACCCTTAGCAATCAGCCCCAGCATTTT	CASSPRTTLSNQPQHF
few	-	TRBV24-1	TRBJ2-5	TGTGCCACCAGTGATTTGCAGGCCGACCGGGAGACCCAGTACTTC	CATSDLQADRETQYF
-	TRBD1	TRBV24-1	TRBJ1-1	TGTGCCACCAGTGATTTGCCAGGGGGCGCTTTGATGAACACTGAAGCTTTCTTT	CATSDLPGGALMNTEAFF
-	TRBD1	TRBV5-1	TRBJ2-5	TGCGCCAGCAGCGAGGGACAGGGGGTTGAGACCCAGTACTTC	CASSEGQGVETQYF
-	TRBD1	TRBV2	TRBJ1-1	TGTGCCAGCAGTCCCGGACAGGGAAGGTCAGCTTTCTTT	CASSPGQGRSAFF
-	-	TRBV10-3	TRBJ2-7	TGTGCCATCAGTGGAGAACCAGCACGCTTTCCGGGCGAGCAGTACTTC	CAISGEPARFPGEQYF
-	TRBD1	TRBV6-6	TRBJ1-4	TGTGCCAGCAGTTTGACAGGGGGTTCCCCGGAAAAACTGTTTTTT	CASSLTGGSPEKLFF
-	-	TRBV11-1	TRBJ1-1	TGTGCCAGCAGTTCGTCGGGTCGCGGTGAAGCTTTCTTT	CASSSSGRGEAFF
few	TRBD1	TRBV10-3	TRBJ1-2	TGTGCCATCAGTGAGTCGAAGGACAGGGGGAATGGCTACACCTTC	CAISESKDRGNGYTF
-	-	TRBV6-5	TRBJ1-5	TGTGCCAGCACCAGCCACTCCGGGGGAAATCAGCCCCAGCATTTT	CASTSHSGGNQPQHF
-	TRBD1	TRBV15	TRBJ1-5	TGTGCCACCAGCATTGGGACAGCGATTAATCAGCCCCAGCATTTT	CATSIGTAINQPQHF
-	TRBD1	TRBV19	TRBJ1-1	TGTGCCAGTAGTAGGACAGGGGGCACTGAAGCTTTCTTT	CASSRTGGTEAFF